The 4 T cell receptor beta chains below all came from one sample that was sequenced in a study of T cells in Graves' hyperthyroidism and ophthalmopathy. Amplified regions were TCR beta CDR3 sequences from RNA transcripts. The HTBI primer set served for first-round RT-PCR of the TCR CDR3. One entry per CDR3 protein results from TCRdb running MiXCR on the multiplex PCR reads. The top ten clones hold around 13% of a sample with approximately 690,000 distinct CDR3 sequences, roughly 15% of them seen once. Sequenced: blood. The receptors were gathered from a woman aged 45-65 years with Graves' ophthalmopathy.

V usage is TRBV27 and J usage is TRBJ2-7, with D perhaps matching TRBD2 (5 bases). Trimming took off 2 bases at V and 4 bases at J, with 15 bases between the two ends. The V gene's germline CDR1 is MNHEY and CDR2 SMNVEV (reference sequence). The CDR3 is 15 amino acids. CDR3: CASSLSYQRSYEQYF. In DNA form, the CDR3 reads TGTGCCAGCAGTTTAAGTTATCAGCGGAGTTACGAGCAGTACTTC.

The V gene is TRBV19, the J gene TRBJ2-1; 9 nucleotides agree with TRBD1. Looked up from germline, CDR1 is LNHDA and CDR2 is SQIVND (reference sequence). The CDR3 has 16 residues. V was pared by 4 bases and J by 2 bases, with 6 bases of the junction left unmatched. CDR3 in amino acids: CASSTGTGSAYNEQFF. The DNA of the CDR3 is TGTGCCAGTAGTACTGGGACAGGGAGTGCCTACAATGAGCAGTTCTTC.

CDR3 loop: CASRPERESNQPQHF. The DNA for the CDR3 is TGTGCCAGCAGACCCGAGAGGGAGAGCAATCAGCCCCAGCATTTT. This sequence joins TRBV6-1 and TRBJ1-5; D gene ambiguous. The length of the CDR3 is 15 residues. The V gene's germline CDR1 is MNHNS and CDR2 SASEGT. V dropped 6 bases and J dropped 1 base, with 13 bases sitting between them.

This clonotype was recorded at least ten times. This rearrangement joins TRBV7-2 to TRBJ2-5; 9 nucleotides match TRBD1. The CDR3 extends over 16 amino acids. The V gene's germline CDR1 is SGHTA and CDR2 FQGNSA. V dropped 3 bases and J dropped 4; count of bases not matched to a gene: 9. CDR3 protein: CASSFRTHRGPETQYF. The DNA of the CDR3 is TGTGCCAGCAGCTTTAGAACGCACAGGGGGCCAGAGACCCAGTACTTC.